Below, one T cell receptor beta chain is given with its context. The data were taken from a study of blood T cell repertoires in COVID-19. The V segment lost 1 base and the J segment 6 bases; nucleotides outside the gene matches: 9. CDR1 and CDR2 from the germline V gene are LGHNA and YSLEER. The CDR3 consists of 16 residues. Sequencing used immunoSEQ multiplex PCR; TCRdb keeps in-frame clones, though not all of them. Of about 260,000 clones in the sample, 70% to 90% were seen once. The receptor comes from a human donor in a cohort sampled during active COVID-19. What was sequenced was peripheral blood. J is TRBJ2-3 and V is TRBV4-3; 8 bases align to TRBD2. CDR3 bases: TGCGCCAGCAGCCAAGGGGCGGGGGGCCGGCGGGATACGCAGTATTTT. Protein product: CASSQGAGGRRDTQYF.